What follows are 32 T cell receptor beta chains derived from one specimen sequenced in a study of early stage breast cancer tumors. TCRdb's copy holds only in-frame clones and misses some; the assay was immunoSEQ multiplex PCR. The sample lists 50,000 or so clones, roughly 80% occurring once. Sequencing was carried out using blood. These receptors came from a person aged 45 to 59 with breast cancer.

This chain connects TRBV9 to TRBJ2-3, with D perhaps matching TRBD1 (6 bases). The CDR3 is made up of 15 amino acids. Between the trimmed V and J ends, which lost 4 bases and 7 bases, there was a span of 19 bases. The germline V gene encodes CDR1 SGDLS and CDR2 YYNGEE. CDR3 nucleotide sequence: TGTGCCAGCAGCCCCGGCCAGGGGCAGGGAAATACGCAGTATTTT. Amino acid sequence: CASSPGQGQGNTQYF.

The chain couples TRBV18 to TRBJ2-7; D might be TRBD2 (5 bases). The ends were cut back, 6 bases at V and 0 bases at J, with 9 bases in the middle. From germline, CDR1 is KGHSH and CDR2 LQKENI. This CDR3 is built from 13 residues. The CDR3 loop is CASSVGSSYEQYF. CDR3 DNA sequence: TGTGCCAGCTCGGTTGGGAGCTCCTACGAGCAGTACTTC.

V usage is TRBV7-2 and J usage is TRBJ1-6; D not resolved. The V end lost 3 bases, the J end lost 14 bases, and 14 bases lay between the germline ends. This CDR3 region has 13 residues. Germline-derived CDR1 and CDR2 are SGHTA and FQGNSA. CDR3 DNA: TGTGCCAGCAGCTTCCCGACAAGGCCGACCCTCCACTTT. It encodes CASSFPTRPTLHF.

This chain connects TRBV18 to TRBJ2-7, with D uncertain. Looked up from germline, CDR1 is KGHSH and CDR2 is LQKENI. The CDR3 is 14 amino acids. Trimming cost V 2 bases and J 4 bases, with 12 bases left between them. The CDR3 coding sequence is TGTGCCAGCTCACCAGTGGAAGGGAATTACGAGCAGTACTTC. Translated: CASSPVEGNYEQYF.

This chain links TRBV5-1 with TRBJ2-7; 7 nucleotides line up with TRBD1. The CDR3 has 15 residues. Germline CDR1 reads SGHRS; CDR2 reads YFSETQ. The trim removed 4 bases at V and 2 bases at J, leaving 9 bases unmatched. CDR3 protein: CASSLNRGLAYEQYF. The CDR3 DNA sequence: TGCGCCAGCAGCCTGAACAGGGGCTTGGCCTACGAGCAGTACTTC.

The chain joins TRBV7-2 to TRBJ2-7; 9 nucleotides match TRBD2. V was clipped by 4 bases and J by 0 bases; unmatched bases: 16. Germline CDR1 and CDR2: SGHTA and FQGNSA. The CDR3 totals 19 residues. For the CDR3, the DNA is TGTGCCAGCAGCTCCCCCCTCGGACGGCGGGAGGGCCGCTCCTACGAGCAGTACTTC. The encoded protein is CASSSPLGRREGRSYEQYF.

Here the CDR3 DNA reads TGTGCCAGCAGCGAGGGACAGGGGAGATTCTACGAGCAGTACTTC. Its translation is CASSEGQGRFYEQYF. The chain links TRBV11-2 to TRBJ2-7; 10 nucleotides line up with TRBD1. J was trimmed by 3 bases and V by 5 bases; bases with no gene match: 7. CDR3 length equals 15 residues. The germline V gene has CDR1 SGHAT and CDR2 FQNNGV.

The genes are TRBV29-1 and TRBJ2-1; tentative D call: TRBD1 (5 bases). Trimming removed 2 bases from V and 3 bases from J, with 11 bases in between. Germline V gene data show CDR1 as SQVTM and CDR2 as ANQGSEA. This CDR3 region has 14 residues. The CDR3 bases are TGCAGCGTTGAAACCAGGGCCTTCTACAATGAGCAGTTCTTC. It encodes CSVETRAFYNEQFF.

The table lists this clone with a few counts. The CDR3 spells CASSGTGGNQPQHF. The CDR3 DNA is TGTGCCAGTAGCGGGACAGGAGGCAATCAGCCCCAGCATTTT. This sequence joins TRBV19 and TRBJ1-5; 8 bases fit TRBD1. This CDR3 is 14 amino acids long. The germline V gene encodes CDR1 LNHDA and CDR2 SQIVND (reference sequence). Trimming at V came to 6 bases and at J to 2 bases, leaving 3 bases not matched to a gene.

The chain joins TRBV7-9 to TRBJ2-1; 9 positions agree with TRBD2. J lost 16 bases, V lost 3 bases, and 10 bases had no gene match. The V gene's germline CDR1 is SEHNR and CDR2 FQNEAQ (reference sequence). The CDR3 loop spans 13 amino acids. CDR3: CASSFDGGGAPFF. As DNA, the CDR3 is TGTGCCAGCAGCTTCGATGGCGGGGGGGCACCTTTCTTC. Full variable domain (remainder filled in from reference TRBV7-9 and TRBJ2-1): DTGVSQNPRHKITKRGQNVTFRCDPISEHNRLYWYRQTLGQGPEFLTYFQNEAQLEKSRLLSDRFSAERPKGSFSTLEIQRTEQGDSAMYLCASSFDGGGAPFFGPGTRLTVL.

This clone was seen just once. The CDR3 DNA reads as TGTGCCAGCAGTCCGCTGGACAACCTACTAGCTGAAGCTTTCTTT. This translates into CASSPLDNLLAEAFF. V and J are TRBV6-6 and TRBJ1-1; a possible D gene is TRBD1 (5 bases). This CDR3 has 15 amino acids. V was pared by 5 bases and J by 6 bases, with 19 bases between. Germline assignment: CDR1 MNHNY and CDR2 SVGAGI (reference sequence).

The rearrangement joins TRBV19 to TRBJ1-6; 9 bases map to TRBD1. CDR1 is LNHDA and CDR2 is SQIVND in the germline V gene (reference sequence). This CDR3 contains 15 residues. Trimming removed 6 bases from V and 9 bases from J; junction bases left unmatched: 9. CDR3 nucleotides: TGTGCCAGTAGACCAAGGGAGACAGGGGGTTCACCCCTCCACTTT. Its translation: CASRPRETGGSPLHF. The whole variable domain, filled in from reference TRBV19 and TRBJ1-6, reads DGGITQSPKYLFRKEGQNVTLSCEQNLNHDAMYWYRQDPGQGLRLIYYSQIVNDFQKGDIAEGYSVSREKKESFPLTVTSAQKNPTAFYLCASRPRETGGSPLHFGNGTRLTVT.

This clone has a single count. This chain connects TRBV5-1 to TRBJ1-2, with 8 bases that match TRBD1. The V gene end was trimmed by 4 bases and the J gene end by 6 bases; junction bases not matched to a gene: 5. The germline V gene encodes CDR1 SGHRS and CDR2 YFSETQ. CDR3 length equals 13 residues. CDR3 amino acids: CASSPGGPNGYTF. CDR3 bases: TGCGCCAGCAGCCCAGGGGGCCCCAATGGCTACACCTTC.

The chain couples TRBV2 to TRBJ1-1, with TRBD1 identical over 8 bases. The germline gives CDR1 SNHLY, CDR2 FYNNEI. With 5 bases clipped from V and 0 bases from J, the junction kept 5 bases outside the gene matches. This CDR3 has 15 amino acids. The CDR3 coding sequence is TGTGCCAGCAGTTCTCAGGGGGCGATGAACACTGAAGCTTTCTTT. Protein sequence: CASSSQGAMNTEAFF.

The rearrangement links TRBV5-8 to TRBJ2-3; TRBD2 matches 10 bases. The CDR3 runs to 17 residues. Trimming removed 0 bases from V and 3 bases from J; junction bases left unmatched: 7. Germline V gene data show CDR1 as SGHTS and CDR2 as YDEGEE. Here the CDR3 DNA reads TGTGCCAGCAGCTTGGGAAGTACTAGCGGGATGACAGATACGCAGTATTTT. Translation gives CASSLGSTSGMTDTQYF.

The V call is TRBV7-2, the J call TRBJ2-5; 8 positions match TRBD2. Losses at the gene ends were 5 bases for V and 2 bases for J; bases not matched to a gene: 7. CDR3 length: 15 residues. Germline CDR1 reads SGHTA; CDR2 reads FQGNSA. The DNA of the CDR3 is TGTGCCAGCAGCCCCCTGGGCGGGGGGCAAGAGACCCAGTACTTC. As protein: CASSPLGGGQETQYF.

This clone was observed a few times. V usage is TRBV21-1 and J usage is TRBJ1-2; the tabulated D call, TRBD1, remains unverified against the DNA. TRBV21-1 is a recognized pseudogene. CDR3 length: 18 amino acids. CDR3 residues: CASSKDCRQPRSYYGYTF. The DNA for the CDR3 is TGTGCCAGCAGCAAAGATTGTCGACAGCCGCGGTCCTACTATGGCTACACCTTC.

The chain recombines TRBV19 with TRBJ1-2; maybe TRBD1 (6 bases). Germline V gene data show CDR1 as LNHDA and CDR2 as SQIVND (reference sequence). The CDR3 is 12 residues long. The ends were cut back, 8 bases at V and 6 bases at J, with 13 bases in the middle. The CDR3 loop reads CASSARGHGYTF. CDR3 nucleotides: TGTGCCAGTTCAGCCCGGGGGCATGGCTACACCTTC.

The rearrangement uses TRBV18 and TRBJ1-2; D possibly corresponds to TRBD1 (6 bases). Trimming removed 5 bases at V and 0 bases at J, with 16 bases between. The CDR3 consists of 16 residues. Germline assignment: CDR1 KGHSH and CDR2 LQKENI. CDR3 sequence: CASSATRGATNYGYTF. In DNA form, the CDR3 reads TGTGCCAGCTCAGCAACGAGGGGGGCTACTAACTATGGCTACACCTTC.

The chain carries TRBV28 and TRBJ2-7; D may be TRBD2 (7 bases). CDR3 size: 14 residues. Germline V gene lookup returns CDR1 MDHEN and CDR2 SYDVKM. Deletions cut 9 bases from V and 2 bases from J, with 17 bases between. CDR3: CASTPGGAPYEQYF. The CDR3 nucleotides are TGTGCCAGTACCCCTGGGGGGGCCCCCTACGAGCAGTACTTC.

This chain joins TRBV7-9 and TRBJ1-5; D is perhaps TRBD1 (6 bases). CDR1 and CDR2 (germline): SEHNR, FQNEAQ (reference sequence). CDR3 length: 12 amino acids. V lost 3 bases and J 16 bases, leaving 16 bases between the germline ends. This CDR3 is CASSLGDTVLHF. The CDR3 DNA follows: TGTGCCAGCAGCTTGGGGGACACAGTGTTACATTTT.

This chain links TRBV19 with TRBJ2-7; D gene uncertain. CDR1 and CDR2 (germline): LNHDA, SQIVND (reference sequence). V was shortened by 6 bases and J by 2 bases, with 8 bases between the two germline ends. CDR3 length: 12 amino acids. CDR3 region: CASRDVAYEQYF. In DNA, the CDR3 is TGTGCCAGTAGGGATGTGGCCTACGAGCAGTACTTC.

DNA for the CDR3: TGTGCCAGCAGCTTGGGAGTTTCGGGGGATACGCAGTATTTT. This encodes CASSLGVSGDTQYF. The chain combines TRBV5-6 with TRBJ2-3; possibly TRBD2 for D (5 bases). CDR1 is SGHDT, CDR2 YYEEEE, per germline. V was pared by 0 bases and J by 6 bases, with 11 bases between. This CDR3 region has 14 residues.

The chain carries TRBV4-3 and TRBJ1-6; D uncertain. The CDR3 contains 16 residues. Looked up from germline, CDR1 is LGHNA and CDR2 is YSLEER. The germline V and J ends were trimmed by 0 bases and 7 bases, with 13 bases remaining between them. CDR3 sequence: CASSQDLVTRNSPLHF. The CDR3, as DNA: TGCGCCAGCAGCCAAGATCTGGTTACTAGGAATTCACCCCTCCACTTT.

The rearrangement uses TRBV4-1 and TRBJ2-3; 13 bases align to TRBD2. The CDR3 has 17 amino acids. Germline V lookup: CDR1 MGHRA, CDR2 YSYEKL. The V segment lost 0 bases and the J segment 5 bases; nucleotides outside the gene matches: 5. The CDR3 reads CASSQDGLAGEIDTQYF. In DNA form, the CDR3 reads TGCGCCAGCAGCCAAGATGGACTAGCGGGAGAAATAGATACGCAGTATTTT.

The CDR3 nucleotides read TGTGCCAGCAGTGACGGGGCGGGAGGGCCTTTGTTCGAGCAGTTCTTC. Translating gives CASSDGAGGPLFEQFF. The chain carries TRBV6-4 and TRBJ2-1; 9 positions agree with TRBD2. Germline CDR1 reads MRHNA; CDR2 reads SNTAGT. V trimming: 2 bases; J trimming: 10 bases; junction bases outside the gene matches: 12. The CDR3 contains 16 residues.

The rearrangement joins TRBV2 to TRBJ2-5, with D possibly being TRBD1 (5 bases). Trimming stripped 6 bases from V and 2 bases from J, with 10 bases between. Germline V lookup: CDR1 SNHLY, CDR2 FYNNEI. This CDR3 comprises 13 residues. The CDR3 DNA follows: TGTGCCAGCAGCAAGGGGCTACAAGAGACCCAGTACTTC. Translating gives CASSKGLQETQYF.

The rearrangement uses TRBV7-2 and TRBJ2-7; D may be TRBD1 or TRBD2 (5 bases each). CDR3 length equals 15 residues. The V gene lost 5 bases and the J gene lost 3 bases, with 17 bases spanning the gap. Germline lookup yields CDR1 SGHTA and CDR2 FQGNSA. CDR3 amino acids: CASSPQLVRGYEQYF. The CDR3 coding sequence is TGTGCCAGCAGCCCTCAGCTTGTGAGGGGCTACGAGCAGTACTTC.

The sample holds one count of this clone. The rearrangement links TRBV10-3 to TRBJ2-2; TRBD2 might be the D (5 bases). In germline, CDR1 is ENHRY, CDR2 SYGVKD. V was clipped by 9 bases and J by 5 bases, with 13 bases between them. The CDR3 spans 13 residues. In DNA form, the CDR3 reads TGTGCCATAAACCCTAGCACAACCGGGGAGCTGTTTTTT. It yields the protein CAINPSTTGELFF.

The rearrangement joins TRBV28 to TRBJ1-2; 10 bases line up with TRBD1. V dropped 7 bases and J dropped 2; count of bases not matched to a gene: 10. CDR1 is MDHEN, CDR2 SYDVKM, per germline. This CDR3 contains 16 residues. CDR3 sequence reads: CASTSAGDRGNYGYTF. The CDR3 DNA reads TGTGCCAGCACCTCGGCCGGGGACAGGGGAAACTATGGCTACACCTTC.

The rearrangement links TRBV9 to TRBJ2-5; either TRBD1 or TRBD2 may supply D (5 bases each). The CDR3 covers 15 residues. Germline V gives CDR1 SGDLS, CDR2 YYNGEE. Trimming removed 3 bases at V and 7 bases at J, with 19 bases between. The CDR3 coding sequence is TGTGCCAGCAGCGATGGGGGTCGACCGGAGGTGACCCAGTACTTC. It specifies CASSDGGRPEVTQYF.

V usage is TRBV7-8 and J usage is TRBJ1-1; D is uncertain. There are 15 residues in the CDR3. Germline lookup yields CDR1 SGHVS and CDR2 FQNEAQ. V was trimmed by 4 bases and J by 3 bases, leaving 15 bases between them. The CDR3 bases are TGTGCCAGCAGCTACTTGGCAGTCTCGGACACTGAAGCTTTCTTT. This codes for CASSYLAVSDTEAFF.